Below, 30 T cell receptor beta chains from the same sample are listed, as sequenced in a study of cytomegalovirus exposure and HLA in healthy donors (dated by TCRdb to between 2016 and 2019). The library was made by the immunoSEQ multiplex PCR assay. For the multiplex PCR, a mixture combining 60 forward primers for TCR Vbeta segments and 13 reverse primers for TCR Jbeta segments was used. As stored in TCRdb, this immuneACCESS dataset retains in-frame rearrangements with V and J assigned. A fraction of the clones does not appear; measured against another copy, unresolved V genes explain less than half of the discrepancy, and the remainder lacks a known reason. This sample holds approximately 120,000 clones; almost 75% were observed only once. Around 7.7% of the sample belongs to the ten largest clones. Sequencing input: PBMCs. These receptors all stem from a man in his forties in good health and CMV-seronegative.

This clone was counted a single time. The chain carries TRBV4-3 and TRBJ2-5, with 8 bases lining up with TRBD2. Germline values: CDR1 LGHNA, CDR2 YSLEER. This CDR3 region has 14 residues. Trimming at V came to 1 base and at J to 5 bases, leaving 3 bases not matched to a gene. CDR3 bases: TGCGCCAGCAGCCAAGTAGTAGCGGGGGAGACCCAGTACTTC. Protein product: CASSQVVAGETQYF.

The CDR3 DNA sequence: TGTGCCAGCAGCTTACGAGCGGGGGGGAACACAGATACGCAGTATTTT. It yields the protein CASSLRAGGNTDTQYF. This chain joins TRBV11-3 and TRBJ2-3; 10 bases line up with TRBD2. CDR3 size: 16 residues. Germline V CDR1 and CDR2: SGHNT, YENEEA. Losses at the gene ends were 2 bases for V and 2 bases for J; bases not matched to a gene: 4.

The chain recombines TRBV25-1 with TRBJ2-5; maybe TRBD1 (5 bases). The V gene's germline CDR1 is MGHDK and CDR2 SYGVNS. The CDR3 totals 15 residues. Trimming removed 4 bases at V and 2 bases at J, with 14 bases between. The CDR3 spells CASSGQGSFQETQYF. In DNA form, the CDR3 reads TGTGCCAGCAGTGGGCAGGGCTCCTTTCAAGAGACCCAGTACTTC.

The chain couples TRBV4-1 to TRBJ1-1; possible D gene TRBD1, 6 bases. The CDR3 runs 15 residues. Looked up from germline, CDR1 is MGHRA and CDR2 is YSYEKL. Trimming took off 1 base at V and 4 bases at J, with 13 bases between the two ends. The CDR3 nucleotides are TGCGCCAGCAGCCAAGTGCAGGGGTCAGGCACTGAAGCTTTCTTT. This encodes CASSQVQGSGTEAFF.

The J gene is TRBJ1-5, the V gene TRBV5-4; the D gene is possibly TRBD1 (6 bases). This CDR3 has 15 amino acids. Deletions cut 5 bases from V and 3 bases from J, with 15 bases between. Germline-derived CDR1 and CDR2 are SGHNT and YYREEE (reference sequence). CDR3 sequence: CASSWGGQLNQPQHF. In nucleotides, the CDR3 is TGTGCCAGCAGTTGGGGTGGACAGCTCAATCAGCCCCAGCATTTT.

The genes are TRBV7-9 and TRBJ2-2, with D unresolved. This CDR3 region has 15 residues. CDR1 and CDR2 from the germline V gene are SEHNR and FQNEAQ (reference sequence). Trimming shortened V by 1 base and J by 2 bases, and 8 bases separated the two germline ends. CDR3 sequence reads: CASSLVQPNTGELFF. The CDR3 DNA follows: TGTGCCAGCAGCTTAGTACAACCCAACACCGGGGAGCTGTTTTTT.

This clone was observed once. The rearrangement joins TRBV9 to TRBJ1-3, with a possible D match to TRBD1 (5 bases). The CDR3 spans 14 residues. V was trimmed by 7 bases and J by 4 bases, leaving 15 bases between them. The V gene's germline CDR1 is SGDLS and CDR2 YYNGEE. The CDR3 DNA follows: TGTGCCAGCGGGGGGGACCCGTCGGGAAACACCATATATTTT. Encoded protein: CASGGDPSGNTIYF.

A remark on this clone: One end of the junction varies from germline; a read error may be responsible. The chain combines TRBV7-7 with TRBJ2-5, with 7 bases that match TRBD1. The J call may not be correct, given that the DNA end is closer to TRBJ2-7. The CDR3 loop spans 14 amino acids. Germline assignment: CDR1 SSHAT and CDR2 FNYEAQ (reference sequence). CDR3 nucleotides: TGTGCTAGCAGCTTAGGGGACAGTTCCTACGAGCAGTACTTC. Protein sequence: CASSLGDSSYEQYF.

The J gene is TRBJ2-1, the V gene TRBV6-6, with D possibly TRBD2 on 6 matching bases. Germline lookup yields CDR1 MNHNY and CDR2 SVGAGI (reference sequence). CDR3 length: 12 residues. The V end was cut by 7 bases, the J end by 12 bases, with 16 bases between. The CDR3 coding sequence is TGTGCCAGCAACGGGGGTTGGGCAGGGCAGTTCTTC. Translated, it gives CASNGGWAGQFF.

This clone was observed a few times. The chain employs TRBV15 and TRBJ2-1, with 8 bases lining up with TRBD2. Per germline, CDR1 LNHNV and CDR2 YYDKDF (reference sequence). The ends lost 0 bases at V and 6 bases at J; junction bases unmatched: 10. This CDR3 comprises 17 residues. CDR3 sequence reads: CATSRDGGGGRVNEQFF. The DNA for the CDR3 is TGTGCCACCAGCAGAGATGGGGGCGGGGGGAGGGTCAATGAGCAGTTCTTC.

The V and J genes are TRBV7-2 and TRBJ2-1, with 11 bases aligning to TRBD2. The CDR3 is 15 residues long. V shed 5 bases, J shed 4 bases, and the junction held 4 bases outside the gene matches. CDR1 and CDR2 (germline): SGHTA, FQGNSA. In DNA, the CDR3 is TGTGCCAGCAGCAATAGACTAGCGGGATACAATGAGCAGTTCTTC. It translates to CASSNRLAGYNEQFF.

The chain is built from TRBV4-1 and TRBJ2-7; 8 nucleotides align to TRBD2. The CDR3 runs to 17 residues. J was trimmed by 0 bases and V by 0 bases; bases with no gene match: 7. In germline, CDR1 is MGHRA, CDR2 YSYEKL. The CDR3 region is CASSQDPAGADSYEQYF. In nucleotides, the CDR3 is TGCGCCAGCAGCCAAGACCCAGCGGGGGCCGACTCCTACGAGCAGTACTTC.

In this sample, this clone turned up a few times. V gene TRBV7-9 combines with J gene TRBJ1-6; D is possibly TRBD1 (6 bases). The CDR3 spans 16 residues. In germline, CDR1 is SEHNR, CDR2 FQNEAQ (reference sequence). V lost 1 base to trimming and J lost 8 bases, with 15 bases between them. The CDR3 region is CASSLERTARYSPLHF. Written as DNA, the CDR3 is TGTGCCAGCAGCTTAGAACGGACAGCGAGATATTCACCCCTCCACTTT.

This chain connects TRBV19 to TRBJ2-2; D is possibly TRBD2 (8 bases). This CDR3 contains 16 residues. Trimming removed 6 bases from V and 2 bases from J, with 16 bases in between. The germline gives CDR1 LNHDA, CDR2 SQIVND (reference sequence). The CDR3 is CASRGTGGGNTGELFF. CDR3 bases: TGTGCCAGTAGAGGTACGGGAGGGGGCAACACCGGGGAGCTGTTTTTT. The variable domain in full, completed from reference TRBV19 and TRBJ2-2, reads DGGITQSPKYLFRKEGQNVTLSCEQNLNHDAMYWYRQDPGQGLRLIYYSQIVNDFQKGDIAEGYSVSREKKESFPLTVTSAQKNPTAFYLCASRGTGGGNTGELFFGEGSRLTVL.

The chain couples TRBV28 to TRBJ2-7; 7 bases are shared with TRBD1. With 8 bases clipped from V and 3 bases from J, the junction kept 10 bases outside the gene matches. The CDR3 runs 14 residues. Germline V gene data show CDR1 as MDHEN and CDR2 as SYDVKM. CDR3 bases: TGTGCCAGCCAATCACAGGGGTCCCTCTACGAGCAGTACTTC. Translating gives CASQSQGSLYEQYF.

The chain combines TRBV15 with TRBJ1-1; D unresolved. With 3 bases removed from V and 8 bases from J, the gap between germline ends came to 13 bases. The length of the CDR3 is 13 residues. Looked up from germline, CDR1 is LNHNV and CDR2 is YYDKDF (reference sequence). The CDR3: CATSSGLLGEAFF. CDR3 sequence (DNA): TGTGCCACCAGCAGTGGGCTCCTTGGGGAAGCTTTCTTT.

V and J are TRBV5-4 and TRBJ1-1; 8 bases match TRBD1. The germline CDR1 and CDR2 sequences are SGHNT and YYREEE (reference sequence). V trimming: 5 bases; J trimming: 4 bases; junction bases outside the gene matches: 4. The CDR3 length is 13 residues. The CDR3 region has the DNA TGTGCCAGCAGTTCAGGGGGCGTCACTGAAGCTTTCTTT. This gives the protein CASSSGGVTEAFF.

The table lists this clone with a few counts. The J gene is TRBJ1-5, the V gene TRBV28; the D is unclear. Germline lookup yields CDR1 MDHEN and CDR2 SYDVKM. The germline V and J ends were trimmed by 6 bases and 4 bases, with 13 bases remaining between them. The CDR3 length is 14 residues. CDR3 residues: CASRPAGRNQPQHF. The CDR3 DNA reads TGTGCCAGCAGGCCAGCGGGGAGGAATCAGCCCCAGCATTTT.

This sequence joins TRBV5-7 and TRBJ2-7; 8 bases match TRBD1. TRBV5-7 is treated as an ORF (open reading frame) with a function not yet certain. With 2 bases clipped from V and 2 bases from J, the junction kept 6 bases outside the gene matches. The CDR3 loop spans 15 amino acids. The CDR3 sequence is CASSFGQGETYEQYF. For the CDR3, the DNA is TGTGCCAGCAGCTTCGGACAGGGAGAGACCTACGAGCAGTACTTC.

This clone has only a few counts. J is TRBJ1-3 and V is TRBV7-2; D is ambiguous. Trimming shortened V by 0 bases and J by 0 bases, and 12 bases separated the two germline ends. The CDR3 has 17 residues. CDR1 and CDR2 from the germline V gene are SGHTA and FQGNSA. CDR3 DNA sequence: TGTGCCAGCAGCTTAGCTGCTGGCGGGAGCTCTGGAAACACCATATATTTT. Amino acid sequence: CASSLAAGGSSGNTIYF.

About this clone: One end of the junction fails to match germline, which may point to a read error. The chain uses TRBV7-7 and TRBJ2-7, with 7 bases that match TRBD1. This CDR3 has 13 amino acids. Germline V CDR1 and CDR2: SSHAT, FNYEAQ (reference sequence). The CDR3 protein is CASSPDRVDEQYF. As DNA, the CDR3 is TGTGCTAGCAGCCCCGACAGGGTCGACGAGCAGTACTTC.

The gene calls are TRBV9 and TRBJ2-1; 9 nucleotides align to TRBD2. CDR3 size: 16 residues. After removal of 0 bases from V and 9 bases from J, the junction contained 10 bases not matched to a gene. The germline V gene has CDR1 SGDLS and CDR2 YYNGEE. The CDR3 sequence: CASSVGPSGAPTEQFF. In DNA form, the CDR3 reads TGTGCCAGCAGCGTAGGGCCTAGCGGGGCACCCACTGAGCAGTTCTTC.

This clone appeared a few times. The chain employs TRBV7-2 and TRBJ2-3, with 7 bases lining up with TRBD1. The CDR3 runs to 15 residues. V was clipped by 3 bases and J by 2 bases; unmatched bases: 5. CDR1 is SGHTA, CDR2 FQGNSA, per germline. In DNA form, the CDR3 reads TGTGCCAGCAGCTTCTGGACAGGTCCCACAGATACGCAGTATTTT. It encodes CASSFWTGPTDTQYF.

V is TRBV9 and J is TRBJ2-2, with 13 bases aligning to TRBD2. CDR3 length: 18 amino acids. In germline, CDR1 is SGDLS, CDR2 YYNGEE. The V and J ends lost 4 bases and 0 bases, in that order; junction bases with no gene match: 6. In DNA form, the CDR3 reads TGTGCCAGCAGCCTGGGACTAGCGGGGAGCGCGAACACCGGGGAGCTGTTTTTT. It yields the protein CASSLGLAGSANTGELFF.

The V gene is TRBV5-4, the J gene TRBJ2-5, with TRBD1 identical over 11 bases. CDR1 is SGHNT and CDR2 is YYREEE in the germline V gene (reference sequence). The CDR3 has 14 residues. The ends lost 4 bases at V and 5 bases at J; junction bases unmatched: 4. CDR3 amino acids: CASSRTGGGETQYF. The CDR3 region has the DNA TGTGCCAGCAGCCGGACAGGGGGCGGTGAGACCCAGTACTTC.

The V call is TRBV4-3, the J call TRBJ2-3; 8 bases are a match to TRBD2. Germline-derived CDR1 and CDR2 are LGHNA and YSLEER. This CDR3 spans 16 amino acids. The J segment lost 2 bases and the V segment lost 0 bases, leaving 4 bases of the junction unmatched. CDR3 amino acids: CASSQDRLANTDTQYF. CDR3 bases: TGCGCCAGCAGCCAAGATCGACTAGCGAACACAGATACGCAGTATTTT.

V and J are TRBV4-2 and TRBJ1-2; D is perhaps TRBD1 (5 bases). The CDR3 spans 15 residues. CDR1 and CDR2 from the germline V gene are LGHNA and YNFKEQ. Trimming stripped 0 bases from V and 6 bases from J, with 14 bases between. CDR3 nucleotides: TGTGCCAGCAGCCAAGAAAGGGGCTTTGGGGATGGCTACACCTTC. Translated: CASSQERGFGDGYTF.

CDR3 nucleotide sequence: TGTGCCAGCAGATATCGGACAGGGGGCTCCTACAATGAGCAGTTCTTC. Its translation is CASRYRTGGSYNEQFF. The V gene is TRBV28, the J gene TRBJ2-1; 10 positions match TRBD1. Per the germline V gene, CDR1 is MDHEN and CDR2 is SYDVKM. The CDR3 contains 16 residues. Trimming took 6 bases from V and 0 from J; bases not matched to a gene: 5.

This chain connects TRBV19 to TRBJ2-7, with a weak D call TRBD1 (5 bases). The CDR3 is 14 amino acids. Per the germline V gene, CDR1 is LNHDA and CDR2 is SQIVND (reference sequence). Trimming shortened V by 6 bases and J by 5 bases, and 17 bases separated the two germline ends. CDR3 protein: CASSTGLGAHEQYF. DNA of the CDR3: TGTGCCAGTAGCACGGGTCTTGGGGCTCACGAGCAGTACTTC.

The chain recombines TRBV28 with TRBJ1-2, with 7 positions matching TRBD1. Germline V gives CDR1 MDHEN, CDR2 SYDVKM. There are 14 residues in the CDR3. Germline trimming cut 6 bases from V and 5 bases from J; bases unmatched to any gene: 9. CDR3 DNA: TGTGCCAGCAGCACAGGGGCCACGGGATATGGCTACACCTTC. It yields the protein CASSTGATGYGYTF.